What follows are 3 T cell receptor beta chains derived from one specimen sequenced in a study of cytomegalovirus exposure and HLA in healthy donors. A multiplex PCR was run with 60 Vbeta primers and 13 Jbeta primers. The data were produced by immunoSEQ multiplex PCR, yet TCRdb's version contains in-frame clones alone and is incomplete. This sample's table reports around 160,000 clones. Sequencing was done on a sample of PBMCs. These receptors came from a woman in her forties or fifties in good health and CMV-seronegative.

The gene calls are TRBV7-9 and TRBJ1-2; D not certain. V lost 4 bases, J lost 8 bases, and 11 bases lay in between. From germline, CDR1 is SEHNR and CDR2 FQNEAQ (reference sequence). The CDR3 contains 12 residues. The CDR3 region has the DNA TGTGCCAGCAGCTCCGGGGAGGGCGGCTACACCTTC. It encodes CASSSGEGGYTF.

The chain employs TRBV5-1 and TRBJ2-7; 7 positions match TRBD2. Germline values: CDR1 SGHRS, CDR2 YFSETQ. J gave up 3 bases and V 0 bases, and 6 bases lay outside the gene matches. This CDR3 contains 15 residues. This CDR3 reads CASSLDAGEVYEQYF. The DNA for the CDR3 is TGCGCCAGCAGCTTGGACGCGGGAGAGGTCTACGAGCAGTACTTC.

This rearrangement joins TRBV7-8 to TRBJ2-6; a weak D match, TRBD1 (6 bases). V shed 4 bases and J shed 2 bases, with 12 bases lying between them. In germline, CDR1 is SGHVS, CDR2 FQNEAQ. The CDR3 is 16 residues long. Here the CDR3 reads CASSSRQAAGANVLTF. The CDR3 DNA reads TGTGCCAGCAGCTCCAGACAGGCCGCTGGGGCCAACGTCCTGACTTTC.